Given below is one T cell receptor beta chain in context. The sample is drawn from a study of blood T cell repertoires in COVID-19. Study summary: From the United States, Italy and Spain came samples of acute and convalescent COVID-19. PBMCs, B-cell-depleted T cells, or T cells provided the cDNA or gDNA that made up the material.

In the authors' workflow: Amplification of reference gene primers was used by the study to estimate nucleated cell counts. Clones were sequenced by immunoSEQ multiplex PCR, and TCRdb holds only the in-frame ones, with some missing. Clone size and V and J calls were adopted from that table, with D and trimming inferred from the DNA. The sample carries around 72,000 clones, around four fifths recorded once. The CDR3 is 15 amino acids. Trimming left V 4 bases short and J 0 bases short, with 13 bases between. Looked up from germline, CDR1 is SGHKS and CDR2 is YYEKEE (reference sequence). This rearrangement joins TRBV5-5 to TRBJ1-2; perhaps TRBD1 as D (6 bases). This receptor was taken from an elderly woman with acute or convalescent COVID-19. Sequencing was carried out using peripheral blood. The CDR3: CASSLLDSSNYGYTF. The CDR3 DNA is TGTGCCAGCAGCCTACTGGACAGCTCTAACTATGGCTACACCTTC.